Presented here are 5 T cell receptor beta chains from one specimen sequenced in a study of cytomegalovirus exposure and HLA in healthy donors. Primers included in the PCR were 60 Vbeta and 13 Jbeta primers. Measured with immunoSEQ multiplex PCR; TCRdb has only the in-frame clones, and not every one. The sample lists 150,000 to 200,000 clones; 85% were seen once. The specimen was PBMCs. Receptors originate from a boy between 2 and 10 years old in good health and CMV-seronegative.

V usage is TRBV5-1 and J usage is TRBJ2-7; D ambiguous. Germline V gene sequence: CDR1 SGHRS, CDR2 YFSETQ. V was clipped by 4 bases and J by 5 bases, with 4 bases between them. The CDR3 sequence is 10 residues long. CDR3 sequence reads: CASSADEQYF. The CDR3 DNA sequence: TGCGCCAGCAGCGCAGACGAGCAGTACTTC.

V gene TRBV7-6 combines with J gene TRBJ2-1; D ambiguous. The V end was cut by 2 bases, the J end by 7 bases, with 9 bases between. The CDR3 is 13 residues long. Per the germline V gene, CDR1 is SGHVS and CDR2 is FNYEAQ. The CDR3 reads CASSLSRGNEQFF. The CDR3 DNA follows: TGTGCCAGCAGCTTAAGTCGCGGTAATGAGCAGTTCTTC.

V gene TRBV2 combines with J gene TRBJ2-7; weak D call: TRBD1 (6 bases). This CDR3 spans 14 amino acids. V was cut by 6 bases and J by 3 bases, with 15 bases left in between. CDR1 SNHLY and CDR2 FYNNEI come from the germline V gene. The DNA of the CDR3 is TGTGCCAGCAGGATAGGGGGAGTAAACTACGAGCAGTACTTC. Protein sequence: CASRIGGVNYEQYF. Combining the CDR3 with reference TRBV2 and TRBJ2-7 gives the whole variable domain EPEVTQTPSHQVTQMGQEVILRCVPISNHLYFYWYRQILGQKVEFLVSFYNNEISEKSEIFDDQFSVERPDGSNFTLKIRSTKLEDSAMYFCASRIGGVNYEQYFGPGTRLTVT.

The chain employs TRBV9 and TRBJ1-4; D remains unclear. The V end lost 0 bases, the J end lost 3 bases, and 18 bases lay between the germline ends. The germline gives CDR1 SGDLS, CDR2 YYNGEE. CDR3 length: 18 residues. The chain's CDR3 is CASSVEIRVGSSNEKLFF. The DNA for the CDR3 is TGTGCCAGCAGCGTAGAAATCCGTGTGGGCAGCTCTAATGAAAAACTGTTTTTT.

A few counts support this clone. The genes are TRBV25-1 and TRBJ2-7, with TRBD2 matching over 10 bases. The germline V gene encodes CDR1 MGHDK and CDR2 SYGVNS. The CDR3 is 14 residues long. J was trimmed by 2 bases and V by 4 bases; bases with no gene match: 2. The CDR3 sequence is CASSGLAGAYEQYF. CDR3 sequence (DNA): TGTGCCAGCAGTGGACTAGCGGGCGCCTACGAGCAGTACTTC.